This TCR beta chain was sequenced in a study of T-cell reconstitution after alpha-beta-depleted transplantation in children. Unique molecular identifiers were used in preparing the TCRbeta library. TCRdb redid the calling of the PCR reads with MiXCR, one entry per CDR3 protein. The sample lists under 450,000 distinct CDR3 sequences, about an eighth occurring once. Germline V CDR1 and CDR2: MDHEN, SYDVKM. V was clipped by 6 bases and J by 3 bases; unmatched bases: 10. CDR3 length equals 16 residues. This clonotype has only a few counts. The receptor was derived from a human donor who donated a stem cell graft to a child with Fanconi anemia. The chain links TRBV28 to TRBJ2-3, with TRBD2 matching over 9 bases. This sample comprised PBMCs, obtained from the stem cell graft. The CDR3 bases are TGTGCCAGCAGCTCATCGATAGCGGGGGTTACAGATACGCAGTATTTT. This encodes CASSSSIAGVTDTQYF.